The entry that follows covers one T cell receptor beta chain sequence. Germline CDR1 reads LNHDA; CDR2 reads SQIVND (reference sequence). V dropped 8 bases and J dropped 7 bases, with 15 bases sitting between them. The CDR3 runs 13 residues. In the original processing: Reference gene primer amplification gave estimated nucleated cell counts. Generated by immunoSEQ multiplex PCR, the TCRdb table keeps only in-frame clones and is missing some. The DNA was the basis for D and trimming; V, J and clone size are from that table. The sample shows approximately 250,000 clones, over 70% of them seen only once. The sample comes from a study of blood T cell repertoires in COVID-19. Cohort allocation depended upon clinical history that participants reported. Up to 2 weeks before entering the study, exposed participants had met a COVID-19 case.

The material sequenced was PBMCs or T cells enriched from blood (not recorded which). The genes are TRBV19 and TRBJ1-5; a possible D gene is TRBD1 (5 bases). This receptor was identified in a middle-aged woman who had been exposed to COVID-19. Written as DNA, the CDR3 is TGTGCCAGTGGGGCCGCCGTGGGACAGCCCCAGCATTTT. Protein: CASGAAVGQPQHF.